This T cell receptor (beta chain) derives from a study of spatial heterogeneity in lung cancer. Time point indicated: sample taken at primary tumor resection. Whole RNA was taken from tumor, nontumor lung or frozen PBMC; it was then sequenced unsorted. The CDR3 is 13 amino acids. CDR1 and CDR2 from the germline V gene are SQVTM and ANQGSEA. Trimming pared 4 bases from V and 4 bases from J, leaving 13 bases between. This clonotype was found many times. Its antigen remains unknown. TCRdb re-derived calls from the 5' RACE reads in MiXCR, one entry per CDR3 protein. The sample holds about 50,000 distinct CDR3 sequences, 6.5% to 8% seen once. General study findings and limits: TCRs found ubiquitously expanded in tumor appeared in blood more at resection than at follow-up.

Here the sequenced sample was PBMCs, taken at surgery. The clonotype was recovered from a female donor with early-stage non-small cell lung cancer. The chain combines TRBV29-1 with TRBJ2-5; perhaps TRBD1 as D (6 bases). CDR3 bases: TGCAGCGTTGGAGGGGGAACGGGAGAGACCCAGTACTTC. This translates into CSVGGGTGETQYF.